This TCR beta chain was captured in a study of T cell clones after liver transplantation. The assay was immunoSEQ multiplex PCR, and TCRdb's table has in-frame clones only and misses some. This sample has more than 20,000 clones, with nearly 80% found just once. With V trimmed by 3 bases and J by 0 bases, 11 bases remained unmatched. The CDR3 contains 18 residues. CDR1 ENHRY and CDR2 SYGVKD come from the germline V gene. CD3+CD4+ and CD3+CD8+ cells were FACS-sorted from thawed unstimulated PBMCs. The sample consisted of CD8+ T cells from blood, taken around 52 months after liver transplant. The TCR comes from a human patient who received a liver transplant. Some T cells may be provided by the graft donor. V usage is TRBV10-3 and J usage is TRBJ1-2; 9 positions agree with TRBD1. The CDR3 DNA reads as TGTGCCATCAGTGATCAGGGACAGGGTAGGAGCGCTAACTATGGCTACACCTTC. Its protein product is CAISDQGQGRSANYGYTF.